A single sample is the source of the 27 T cell receptor beta chains below, sequenced in a study of T cell responses to AZD1222 COVID-19 vaccine. Libraries were prepared by immunoSEQ multiplex PCR; TCRdb keeps only in-frame clonotypes and omits some of them. The data contain under 150,000 clones, 80% to 90% of them singletons. The source material was peripheral blood, sampled 28 days after the second AZD1222 dose. These receptors came from an adult who received the AZD1222 COVID-19 vaccine.

V usage is TRBV5-1 and J usage is TRBJ2-5; D is ambiguous. Deletions cut 2 bases from V and 5 bases from J, with 10 bases between. The CDR3 contains 13 residues. CDR1 and CDR2 (germline): SGHRS, YFSETQ. CDR3 coding DNA: TGCGCCAGCAGCTTTCCGGACGGGGAGACCCAGTACTTC. As protein: CASSFPDGETQYF.

The chain has TRBV12-3 or TRBV12-4 and TRBJ1-6; D is unclear. The CDR3 contains 13 residues. With 4 bases removed from V and 11 bases from J, the gap between germline ends came to 12 bases. The CDR3 is CASSSQERPPLHF. In DNA form, the CDR3 reads TGTGCCAGCAGTTCACAAGAAAGGCCACCCCTCCACTTT.

This clone was detected once. V is TRBV12-1 and J is TRBJ1-4; the table calls TRBD1, which could not be checked here. TRBV12-1 is flagged as a pseudogene. The CDR3 loop spans 17 amino acids. The CDR3 sequence is CASSFGGQGHNRWKLFF. CDR3 sequence (DNA): TGTGCCAGCAGCTTTGGGGGCCAGGGACACAATCGGTGGAAACTGTTTTTT.

The gene calls are TRBV28 and TRBJ1-2; a weak D match, TRBD1 (6 bases). V lost 6 bases and J 3 bases, leaving 17 bases between the germline ends. Germline CDR1 and CDR2: MDHEN and SYDVKM. CDR3 length: 15 residues. Here the CDR3 reads CASSGTTKYDYGYTF. The CDR3 region has the DNA TGTGCCAGCAGCGGGACAACAAAATATGACTATGGCTACACCTTC.

CDR3 DNA sequence: TGTGCCAGCAGCCAGCAGGGGAGTAATTCACCCCTCCACTTT. This gives the protein CASSQQGSNSPLHF. The chain has TRBV3-1 (or the pseudogene TRBV3-2) and TRBJ1-6; TRBD1 might be the D (6 bases). The CDR3 loop spans 14 amino acids. V was pared by 3 bases and J by 6 bases, with 9 bases between. Germline CDR1 reads LGHDT; CDR2 reads YNNKEL (reference sequence).

This chain uses TRBV29-1 with TRBJ2-4; tentatively, D is TRBD2 (6 bases). V was pared by 5 bases and J by 9 bases, with 20 bases between. Germline assignment: CDR1 SQVTM and CDR2 ANQGSEA. The CDR3 extends over 14 amino acids. CDR3 nucleotides: TGCAGCGTTACGGGCGACGGGGGTAAGGGCATTCAGTACTTC. Amino acids: CSVTGDGGKGIQYF.

The DNA for the CDR3 is TGTGCCAGCAGTGCACGGCTTCTAGCGGGAGGCCGCACAGATACGCAGTATTTT. It encodes CASSARLLAGGRTDTQYF. This chain connects TRBV6-1 to TRBJ2-3; TRBD2 matches at 11 bases. Germline CDR1 reads MNHNS; CDR2 reads SASEGT. The length of the CDR3 is 18 residues. V was pared by 4 bases and J by 1 base, with 10 bases of the junction left unmatched.

The gene calls are TRBV19 and TRBJ1-4; D gene uncertain. The CDR3 spans 15 residues. Germline V gene data show CDR1 as LNHDA and CDR2 as SQIVND (reference sequence). V gave up 3 bases and J gave up 4 bases, with 12 bases separating them. The CDR3 loop reads CASSMGRRINEKLFF. As DNA, the CDR3 is TGTGCCAGTAGTATGGGTCGGCGGATTAATGAAAAACTGTTTTTT.

The rearrangement uses TRBV11-2 and TRBJ2-1; TRBD1 or TRBD2 may be the D gene (6 bases each). V was trimmed by 8 bases and J by 7 bases, leaving 18 bases between them. Germline values: CDR1 SGHAT, CDR2 FQNNGV. The CDR3 loop spans 14 amino acids. The CDR3 region has the DNA TGTGCCAGCTCCGATAGGGGGGCGGGAAATGAGCAGTTCTTC. It specifies CASSDRGAGNEQFF.

This chain uses TRBV2 with TRBJ1-1; D perhaps matches TRBD1 (6 bases). Germline assignment: CDR1 SNHLY and CDR2 FYNNEI. The V and J ends lost 7 bases and 6 bases respectively, with 18 bases between them. The CDR3 is 14 residues long. The CDR3 sequence is CASIGLQGHAEAFF. CDR3 bases: TGTGCCAGCATTGGTCTACAGGGTCATGCTGAAGCTTTCTTT.

CDR3 amino acids: CASSQAASSGRTYEQYF. The CDR3 DNA follows: TGTGCCAGCAGCCAGGCCGCTTCTAGCGGGAGGACCTACGAGCAGTACTTC. The chain combines TRBV4-2 with TRBJ2-7, with 11 bases fitting TRBD2. Trimming at V came to 3 bases and at J to 2 bases, leaving 9 bases not matched to a gene. The CDR3 runs to 17 residues. Per the germline V gene, CDR1 is LGHNA and CDR2 is YNFKEQ.

The chain has TRBV6-1 and TRBJ1-6; no firm D call. This CDR3 has 13 residues. Looked up from germline, CDR1 is MNHNS and CDR2 is SASEGT. V was shortened by 3 bases and J by 17 bases, with 17 bases between the two germline ends. CDR3 in DNA: TGTGCCAGCAGTGAGGCCCTGGCGGGTCATTTCCACTTT. It translates to CASSEALAGHFHF.

This rearrangement joins TRBV30 to TRBJ2-3, with TRBD2 matching over 7 bases. In germline, CDR1 is GTSNPN, CDR2 SVGIG (reference sequence). V lost 5 bases, J lost 4 bases, and 9 bases stayed unmatched. This CDR3 has 14 amino acids. In DNA, the CDR3 is TGTGCCTGGGAAGCTAGCGGTGGGTCAGATACGCAGTATTTT. Translation gives CAWEASGGSDTQYF.

Only a few counts were recorded for this clone. V usage is TRBV2 and J usage is TRBJ2-5, with a tentative D call TRBD2 (6 bases). This CDR3 has 13 amino acids. V was clipped by 6 bases and J by 4 bases, with 12 bases between them. CDR1 and CDR2 (germline): SNHLY, FYNNEI. The CDR3 is CASSFTSPETQYF. The CDR3 DNA reads TGTGCCAGCAGCTTTACTAGCCCAGAGACCCAGTACTTC.

CDR3 DNA: TGTGCCAGCAGTTTGGACATGTATAATTCACCCCTCCACTTT. This encodes CASSLDMYNSPLHF. The chain employs TRBV27 and TRBJ1-6; tentative D call: TRBD1 (5 bases). The V end was cut by 3 bases, the J end by 4 bases, with 7 bases between. The CDR3 runs to 14 residues. The V gene's germline CDR1 is MNHEY and CDR2 SMNVEV (reference sequence).

The chain is built from TRBV30 and TRBJ1-5; D is perhaps TRBD1 (6 bases). Germline-derived CDR1 and CDR2 are GTSNPN and SVGIG (reference sequence). The ends were cut back, 8 bases at V and 4 bases at J, with 15 bases in the middle. The CDR3 is made up of 13 amino acids. The CDR3 protein is CAGNRDWNQPQHF. DNA for the CDR3: TGTGCCGGGAACAGGGACTGGAATCAGCCCCAGCATTTT.

The rearrangement joins TRBV6-1 to TRBJ2-1; a weak D match, TRBD1 (6 bases). Germline CDR1 MNHNS, CDR2 SASEGT. CDR3 length: 16 residues. Between the trimmed V and J ends, which lost 1 base and 1 base, there was a span of 11 bases. As DNA, the CDR3 is TGTGCCAGCAGTGAAGTCGGGCAGGGGTCCTACAATGAGCAGTTCTTC. Translating it yields CASSEVGQGSYNEQFF.

The rearrangement joins TRBV7-2 to TRBJ2-5; TRBD2 is a possible D gene (5 bases). Germline assignment: CDR1 SGHTA and CDR2 FQGNSA. V was trimmed by 0 bases and J by 5 bases, leaving 10 bases between them. The CDR3 runs 14 residues. The CDR3 nucleotides read TGTGCCAGCAGCTTAGCAACTAGTCGGGAGACCCAGTACTTC. Amino acids: CASSLATSRETQYF. Looking up the rest from reference TRBV7-2 and TRBJ2-5 gives the full variable domain: GAGVSQSPSNKVTEKGKDVELRCDPISGHTALYWYRQSLGQGLEFLIYFQGNSAPDKSGLPSDRFSAERTGGSVSTLTIQRTQQEDSAVYLCASSLATSRETQYFGPGTRLLVL.

This chain links TRBV5-1 with TRBJ1-3; D unresolved. Germline V gene lookup returns CDR1 SGHRS and CDR2 YFSETQ. The length of the CDR3 is 15 residues. The V and J ends lost 0 bases and 4 bases respectively, with 11 bases between them. CDR3 bases: TGCGCCAGCAGCTTGGATCCGGGGATGGGAAACACCATATATTTT. It encodes CASSLDPGMGNTIYF. Looking up the rest from reference TRBV5-1 and TRBJ1-3 gives the full variable domain: KAGVTQTPRYLIKTRGQQVTLSCSPISGHRSVSWYQQTPGQGLQFLFEYFSETQRNKGNFPGRFSGRQFSNSRSEMNVSTLELGDSALYLCASSLDPGMGNTIYFGEGSWLTVV.

The chain couples TRBV5-1 to TRBJ2-2; 14 bases match TRBD2. The V gene end was trimmed by 3 bases and the J gene end by 3 bases; junction bases not matched to a gene: 4. The CDR3 totals 17 residues. Per germline, CDR1 SGHRS and CDR2 YFSETQ. The CDR3 nucleotides are TGCGCCAGCAGCTACGGACTAGCGGGGGGCTACACCGGGGAGCTGTTTTTT. Translated: CASSYGLAGGYTGELFF.

The chain combines TRBV11-2 with TRBJ2-1, with D perhaps matching TRBD1 (5 bases). The CDR3 covers 14 residues. V was shortened by 3 bases and J by 4 bases, with 10 bases between the two germline ends. Germline CDR1 reads SGHAT; CDR2 reads FQNNGV. This CDR3 is CASSLGRAYNEQFF. The CDR3 DNA sequence: TGTGCCAGCAGCTTGGGCAGGGCTTACAATGAGCAGTTCTTC.

This clone showed up just a few times. The chain is built from TRBV19 and TRBJ1-5; TRBD1 agrees at 8 bases. The CDR3 is made up of 14 amino acids. V trimming: 4 bases; J trimming: 7 bases; junction bases outside the gene matches: 6. CDR1 and CDR2 from the germline V gene are LNHDA and SQIVND (reference sequence). DNA for the CDR3: TGTGCCAGTAGTAGGACAGGGTCGGAGCAGCCCCAGCATTTT. This translates into CASSRTGSEQPQHF.

The chain carries TRBV29-1 and TRBJ1-4, with D hard to call. CDR1 and CDR2 (germline): SQVTM, ANQGSEA. Trimming left V 4 bases short and J 4 bases short, with 10 bases between. CDR3 size: 13 residues. The chain's CDR3 is CSVGAAFNEKLFF. CDR3 nucleotide sequence: TGCAGCGTTGGGGCAGCCTTTAATGAAAAACTGTTTTTT.

A single count supports this clone. The V call is TRBV7-9, the J call TRBJ1-5; D is unclear. V lost 6 bases and J 5 bases, leaving 11 bases between the germline ends. Germline CDR1 reads SEHNR; CDR2 reads FQNEAQ (reference sequence). This CDR3 comprises 13 residues. CDR3 region: CASSKGWDQPQHF. The CDR3 DNA reads as TGTGCCAGCAGTAAGGGATGGGATCAGCCCCAGCATTTT.

The genes are TRBV7-9 and TRBJ1-4, with 8 bases lining up with TRBD1. V lost 5 bases, J lost 6 bases, and 11 bases stayed unmatched. CDR3 length: 16 amino acids. From germline, CDR1 is SEHNR and CDR2 FQNEAQ (reference sequence). CDR3 protein: CASSPDRGEGDEKLFF. CDR3 nucleotides: TGTGCCAGCAGCCCCGACAGGGGAGAAGGGGATGAAAAACTGTTTTTT.

CDR3 amino acids: CASRRLAESDEQFF. CDR3 coding DNA: TGCGCCAGCAGACGACTAGCGGAGTCGGATGAGCAGTTCTTC. The chain recombines TRBV5-1 with TRBJ2-1, with 9 bases identical to TRBD2. Unmatched junction bases numbered 8, after V lost 5 bases and J lost 8 bases. From germline, CDR1 is SGHRS and CDR2 YFSETQ. This CDR3 region has 14 residues.

This chain links TRBV5-1 with TRBJ2-7, with TRBD2 matching 11 bases. CDR3 length: 17 residues. J gave up 3 bases and V 0 bases, and 8 bases lay outside the gene matches. CDR1 and CDR2 (germline): SGHRS, YFSETQ. The DNA for the CDR3 is TGCGCCAGCAGCTTGGGAACTAGCGGGAGTTCGGTCTACGAGCAGTACTTC. The encoded protein is CASSLGTSGSSVYEQYF. The variable domain in full, completed from reference TRBV5-1 and TRBJ2-7, reads KAGVTQTPRYLIKTRGQQVTLSCSPISGHRSVSWYQQTPGQGLQFLFEYFSETQRNKGNFPGRFSGRQFSNSRSEMNVSTLELGDSALYLCASSLGTSGSSVYEQYFGPGTRLTVT.